This TCR beta chain was obtained from a study of cytomegalovirus exposure and HLA in healthy donors. Study-wide results and limits: There were around 160 TCR beta chains listed as cytomegalovirus-associated. There were some public TCRs occurring in many donors, but most TCR sequences were rare.

Germline V gene sequence: CDR1 MNHEY, CDR2 SMNVEV (reference sequence). The length of the CDR3 is 15 residues. V shed 5 bases and J shed 0 bases, with 14 bases lying between them. Profiled with immunoSEQ multiplex PCR; TCRdb holds only in-frame clones, not every one. The profile covers tens of thousands of clones, with approximately 95% appearing a single time and approximately 5.5% taken by the ten largest. The donors were members of the validation cohort comprising roughly 130 subjects, separate from the roughly 640-subject first cohort. Turning to this clone: The antigen is unknown.

The sequencing input was PBMCs. This clonotype was obtained from a woman aged 18-30 years in good health and CMV-seronegative. The chain recombines TRBV27 with TRBJ2-7; D perhaps matches TRBD1 (7 bases). The CDR3 is CASSPSGGSSYEQYF. CDR3 DNA: TGTGCCAGCAGTCCCTCAGGGGGGAGCTCCTACGAGCAGTACTTC.